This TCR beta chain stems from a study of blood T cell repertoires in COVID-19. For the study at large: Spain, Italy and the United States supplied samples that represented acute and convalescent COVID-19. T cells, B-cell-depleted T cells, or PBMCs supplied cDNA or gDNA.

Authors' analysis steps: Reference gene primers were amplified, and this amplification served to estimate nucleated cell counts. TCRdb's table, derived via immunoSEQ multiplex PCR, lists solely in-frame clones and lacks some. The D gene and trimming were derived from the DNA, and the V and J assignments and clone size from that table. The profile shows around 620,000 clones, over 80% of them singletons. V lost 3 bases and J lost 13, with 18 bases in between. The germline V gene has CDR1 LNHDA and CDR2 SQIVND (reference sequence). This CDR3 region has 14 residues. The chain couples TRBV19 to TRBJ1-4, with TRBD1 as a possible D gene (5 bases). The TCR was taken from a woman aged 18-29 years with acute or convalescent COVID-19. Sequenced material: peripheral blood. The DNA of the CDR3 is TGTGCCAGTAGTATTGGGAGGCCGGCGGGGCGACTGTTTTTT. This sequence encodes CASSIGRPAGRLFF.